This T cell receptor (beta chain) was obtained from a study of response to subunit inactivated influenza vaccine. There are 13 residues in the CDR3. V was trimmed by 6 bases and J by 4 bases, leaving 12 bases between them. CDR1 and CDR2 (germline): SQVTM, ANQGSEA. MiXCR, run by TCRdb on the RT-PCR reads, gives a single entry per CDR3 protein. The table lists 650,000 to 700,000 distinct CDR3 sequences, around 14% of them singletons. This sequence originates from a man aged 45-65 years who received an inactivated influenza vaccine. The starting material was PBMCs from blood, obtained 11 to 12 days after vaccination. The V and J genes are TRBV29-1 and TRBJ1-4; no clear D. The CDR3 loop is CSVGDTFNEKLFF. CDR3 bases: TGCAGCGTGGGAGACACTTTTAATGAAAAACTGTTTTTT.